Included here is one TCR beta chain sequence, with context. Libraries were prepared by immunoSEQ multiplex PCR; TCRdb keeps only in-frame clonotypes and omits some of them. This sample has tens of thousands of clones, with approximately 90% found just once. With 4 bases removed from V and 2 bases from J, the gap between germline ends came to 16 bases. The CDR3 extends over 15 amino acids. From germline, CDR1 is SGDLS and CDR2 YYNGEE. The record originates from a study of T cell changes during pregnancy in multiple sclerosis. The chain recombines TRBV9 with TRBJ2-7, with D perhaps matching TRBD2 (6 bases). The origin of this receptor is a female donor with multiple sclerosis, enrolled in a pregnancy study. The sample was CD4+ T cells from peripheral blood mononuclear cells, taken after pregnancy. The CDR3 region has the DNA TGTGCCAGCAGCCCGGGGGACCCCAGGGCCTACGAGCAGTACTTC. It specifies CASSPGDPRAYEQYF.